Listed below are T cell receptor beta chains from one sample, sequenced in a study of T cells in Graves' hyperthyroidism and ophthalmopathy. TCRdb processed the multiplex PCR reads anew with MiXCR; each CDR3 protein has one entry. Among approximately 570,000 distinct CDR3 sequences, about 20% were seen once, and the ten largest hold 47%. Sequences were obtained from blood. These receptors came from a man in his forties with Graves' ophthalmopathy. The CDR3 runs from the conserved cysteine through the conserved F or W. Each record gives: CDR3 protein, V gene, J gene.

CASGYPPTGTSGFQETQYF	TRBV11-2	TRBJ2-5
CASSPGVDRSNTEAFF	TRBV9	TRBJ1-1
CASRPSTGSMPPLHF	TRBV28	TRBJ1-6
CASSAGLAGASSYNEQFF	TRBV9	TRBJ2-1
CSGQVQETQYF	TRBV29-1	TRBJ2-5
CASSQETGAVYEQYF	TRBV4-1	TRBJ2-7
CASRGGYGSYNEQFF	TRBV11-2	TRBJ2-1
CASSALLGLAGGRTYEQYF	TRBV28	TRBJ2-7
CASSFGQAGELFF	TRBV7-9	TRBJ2-2
CASSPTSGGISSYEQYF	TRBV6-2/TRBV6-3	TRBJ2-7
CASSLGVTVDGYTF	TRBV5-6	TRBJ1-2
CSARDLTSGEGSEQFF	TRBV20-1	TRBJ2-1
CASSLKAWGGSQWLHYGYTF	TRBV14	TRBJ1-2
CAWRPGQGNGYTF	TRBV30	TRBJ1-2
CASSRHLASYEQYF	TRBV7-9	TRBJ2-7
CASSYYLTMSEQFF	TRBV6-2/TRBV6-3	TRBJ2-1
CASSLPLSGGAGEQFF	TRBV6-2/TRBV6-3	TRBJ2-1
CASSYSETSGRAEETDTQYF	TRBV6-5	TRBJ2-3
CASSLPGQGFFEQFF	TRBV6-1	TRBJ2-1
CASSFGAQEFF	TRBV28	TRBJ2-1
CASSSRLGGEQYF	TRBV7-6	TRBJ2-7
CASSQQGNTEAFF	TRBV3-1	TRBJ1-1
CASRGGGGPYEQYF	TRBV2	TRBJ2-7
CASSLVAGWETQYF	TRBV7-2	TRBJ2-5
CSVIGEALGEQYF	TRBV20-1	TRBJ2-7
CASSGYRGLGTDTQYF	TRBV18	TRBJ2-3
CASSLSLARAYNEQFF	TRBV6-1	TRBJ2-1
CASSQEPLAGTQYF	TRBV14	TRBJ2-5
CASSQGPGGHTGELFF	TRBV3-1	TRBJ2-2
CASSDTGREQYF	TRBV27	TRBJ2-7
CASRSPVSAFF	TRBV19	TRBJ1-1
CASSTLGRGTDNGYTF	TRBV7-2	TRBJ1-2
CASGSEPGTFNEQFF	TRBV12-5	TRBJ2-1
CASSPPGYQRYEQYF	TRBV28	TRBJ2-7
CASSLRQGDNYGYTF	TRBV5-1	TRBJ1-2
CASSGNANTGELFF	TRBV5-1	TRBJ2-2
CASSLLTTNTGELFF	TRBV27	TRBJ2-2
CASSSWTSGGRETQYF	TRBV7-8	TRBJ2-5
CASSDPRLAMETQYF	TRBV2	TRBJ2-5
CASSPLVRVMNTEAFF	TRBV3-1	TRBJ1-1
CSARDLRADEQFF	TRBV20-1	TRBJ2-1
CASSEIGPYTDTQYF	TRBV2	TRBJ2-3
CASSIDETTVQYF	TRBV19	TRBJ2-3
CASSDPGGAGETQYF	TRBV25-1	TRBJ2-5
CASTPSRGQYAFF	TRBV12-3/TRBV12-4	TRBJ1-1
CASSQLAGGETQYF	TRBV3-1	TRBJ2-5
CASTQNANTGELFF	TRBV5-1	TRBJ2-2
CSANRGGWDEQYF	TRBV20-1	TRBJ2-7
CASSLKGGRTDTQYF	TRBV6-1	TRBJ2-3
CASSYRPSGRGKNIQYF	TRBV6-2/TRBV6-3	TRBJ2-4
CASSQDRTNYGYTF	TRBV3-1	TRBJ1-2
CAISSLASEQFF	TRBV10-3	TRBJ2-1
CASSLGGGPRYGYTF	TRBV12-3/TRBV12-4	TRBJ1-2
CASSLEPRGEQYF	TRBV7-2	TRBJ2-7
CASSLRTSGGSTNEQFF	TRBV27	TRBJ2-1
CASSLVGAKYQPQHF	TRBV28	TRBJ1-5
CASSNAVGEKLFF	TRBV18	TRBJ1-4
CASSSGRTSGNTIYF	TRBV13	TRBJ1-3